This TCR beta chain was documented in a study of shared clonotypes between healthy human individuals (dated by TCRdb to the early 2020s). At the level of the whole study: Three men and a couple of women, aged 18 to 49 years, made up the cohort. Per donor, three plates each were used for CD4 naive and CD4 memory, two for CD8 naive, and one for CD8 memory. To estimate repertoire size and how much clonotypes are shared between individuals, the study performed deep sequencing of blood TCR repertoires from roughly five healthy adults. Libraries were prepared and TCR repertoires were sequenced by different laboratories using diverse techniques, in order to increase sequencing depth and limit assay-specific biases. Per donor, leukapheresis produced somewhere between about 0.94 and 8.9 billion PBMCs. Study-wide conclusions, independent of this receptor: Clonotypes shared by all four sorted-subset donors showed higher generation probabilities than non-shared clonotypes. Pairwise subsampling indicated that sequencing depth was expected to affect the degree of clonotype sharing among donors. Naive subsets generally had larger estimated clonotype richness than memory subsets did. Sampling was limited to blood, and TCR repertoires in tissue likely differ from TCR repertoires in blood. About 5% of naive CD4, 3.5% of naive CD8, about 2.4% of memory CD4, and 0.4% of memory CD8 clonotypes were shared across several donors. Rarefaction of sorted-subset datasets indicated incomplete sequencing despite the large sequencing depth. Because the study included a small number of donors, the genetic and exposure-history diversity represented was limited.

For the CD8 naive samples, CD45RO-negative cells were positively selected for CCR7, yielding a CD45RA+CCR7+ population from which TemRA cells were excluded. The donors were healthy, HIV-negative adults who had no recently reported acute infections or vaccinations. Every donor was a Caucasian adult living in Nashville, Tennessee, USA. Blood was obtained by leukapheresis, after which PBMCs were separated by Ficoll-Histopaque density gradient centrifugation and cryopreserved in liquid nitrogen vapor phase. Purity and quantity of every magnetically sorted T cell population were checked by analytical flow cytometry. Genomic DNA was isolated from every sorted fraction and measured by UV absorbance on a Nanodrop 2000c. On this clone itself: Its antigen is unknown. One base away there is no much larger clone; base qualities are not given.

The CDR3 goes from the cysteine to the phenylalanine over 11 residues. The only DNA kept is the CDR3, 33 bases in frame from the first base. CDR1 and CDR2, per the germline V gene (reference sequence), are DFQATT and SNEGSKA. V is cut by 3 bases and J by 7 bases, and the space between the germline ends is 6 bases. TCR CDR3 regions were amplified from genomic DNA by multiplex PCR using the deep immunoSEQ assay. For each cell subset, the extracted genomic DNA was distributed evenly across all wells of several immunoSEQ 96-well plates, and each plate served as one replicate. For sorted subsets, 200 ng of genomic DNA, equivalent to around 30,000 T cell genomes, went into each replicate PCR. Purified libraries were quantified with a Qubit 3.0 fluorometer, sized on a Bioanalyzer 2100, and re-quantified with the KAPA Library Quantification kit. Each immunoSEQ 96-well plate was sequenced on its own single-read 150-cycle Illumina NextSeq 550 flow cell. Processing in the source paper ran as follows. Because the immunoSEQ output included only junctional sequences and no quality scores, the filtering could not be the same as the filtering used for full-length reads. Sequences were annotated with PyIR, a Python wrapper for IgBLAST v1.9, and V/J genes and CDR3 were assigned using IMGT germline references. Any read was removed if the V/J assignment was weak (E-value above 1e-6), the CDR3 was missing, or the read contained stop codons, out-of-frame junctions, or ambiguous translated residues. A V3J clonotype was defined by an identical inferred V gene, J gene, and CDR3 amino acid sequence. To compute the percentage overlap between repertoires, the number of shared unique clonotypes was divided by the size of the smaller repertoire. RTK rarefaction, the Chao1 estimator, and Recon v2.1 estimates of unobserved clonotypes were used to assess repertoire richness. Generation probabilities were computed with OLGA for all TCRbeta clonotypes obtained by the gDNA method from several donors. TCRdb holds this immuneACCESS table with in-frame rearrangements only. Some clones are missing; in checked studies, unresolved V genes explain under half, and the rest has no known cause. V and J calls and clone size are given by that table; D and trimming were obtained from the DNA. This sample lists hundreds of thousands of clones; approximately 96% were detected once. Of the sample, about 0.12% falls within the top ten clones.

The receptor was isolated from a woman aged 30 to 39 in good health. Rearrangement joined TRBV20-1 to TRBJ2-2, with the D gene call left open. Sequencing was done on a sample of naive CD8+ T cells sorted from blood. This sample's cell subset or site label indicates: CD45RA+CCR7+. Here the CDR3 is given as CSASDGGELFF. Read as DNA, the sequence is TGCAGTGCTAGTGATGGCGGGGAGCTGTTTTTT.